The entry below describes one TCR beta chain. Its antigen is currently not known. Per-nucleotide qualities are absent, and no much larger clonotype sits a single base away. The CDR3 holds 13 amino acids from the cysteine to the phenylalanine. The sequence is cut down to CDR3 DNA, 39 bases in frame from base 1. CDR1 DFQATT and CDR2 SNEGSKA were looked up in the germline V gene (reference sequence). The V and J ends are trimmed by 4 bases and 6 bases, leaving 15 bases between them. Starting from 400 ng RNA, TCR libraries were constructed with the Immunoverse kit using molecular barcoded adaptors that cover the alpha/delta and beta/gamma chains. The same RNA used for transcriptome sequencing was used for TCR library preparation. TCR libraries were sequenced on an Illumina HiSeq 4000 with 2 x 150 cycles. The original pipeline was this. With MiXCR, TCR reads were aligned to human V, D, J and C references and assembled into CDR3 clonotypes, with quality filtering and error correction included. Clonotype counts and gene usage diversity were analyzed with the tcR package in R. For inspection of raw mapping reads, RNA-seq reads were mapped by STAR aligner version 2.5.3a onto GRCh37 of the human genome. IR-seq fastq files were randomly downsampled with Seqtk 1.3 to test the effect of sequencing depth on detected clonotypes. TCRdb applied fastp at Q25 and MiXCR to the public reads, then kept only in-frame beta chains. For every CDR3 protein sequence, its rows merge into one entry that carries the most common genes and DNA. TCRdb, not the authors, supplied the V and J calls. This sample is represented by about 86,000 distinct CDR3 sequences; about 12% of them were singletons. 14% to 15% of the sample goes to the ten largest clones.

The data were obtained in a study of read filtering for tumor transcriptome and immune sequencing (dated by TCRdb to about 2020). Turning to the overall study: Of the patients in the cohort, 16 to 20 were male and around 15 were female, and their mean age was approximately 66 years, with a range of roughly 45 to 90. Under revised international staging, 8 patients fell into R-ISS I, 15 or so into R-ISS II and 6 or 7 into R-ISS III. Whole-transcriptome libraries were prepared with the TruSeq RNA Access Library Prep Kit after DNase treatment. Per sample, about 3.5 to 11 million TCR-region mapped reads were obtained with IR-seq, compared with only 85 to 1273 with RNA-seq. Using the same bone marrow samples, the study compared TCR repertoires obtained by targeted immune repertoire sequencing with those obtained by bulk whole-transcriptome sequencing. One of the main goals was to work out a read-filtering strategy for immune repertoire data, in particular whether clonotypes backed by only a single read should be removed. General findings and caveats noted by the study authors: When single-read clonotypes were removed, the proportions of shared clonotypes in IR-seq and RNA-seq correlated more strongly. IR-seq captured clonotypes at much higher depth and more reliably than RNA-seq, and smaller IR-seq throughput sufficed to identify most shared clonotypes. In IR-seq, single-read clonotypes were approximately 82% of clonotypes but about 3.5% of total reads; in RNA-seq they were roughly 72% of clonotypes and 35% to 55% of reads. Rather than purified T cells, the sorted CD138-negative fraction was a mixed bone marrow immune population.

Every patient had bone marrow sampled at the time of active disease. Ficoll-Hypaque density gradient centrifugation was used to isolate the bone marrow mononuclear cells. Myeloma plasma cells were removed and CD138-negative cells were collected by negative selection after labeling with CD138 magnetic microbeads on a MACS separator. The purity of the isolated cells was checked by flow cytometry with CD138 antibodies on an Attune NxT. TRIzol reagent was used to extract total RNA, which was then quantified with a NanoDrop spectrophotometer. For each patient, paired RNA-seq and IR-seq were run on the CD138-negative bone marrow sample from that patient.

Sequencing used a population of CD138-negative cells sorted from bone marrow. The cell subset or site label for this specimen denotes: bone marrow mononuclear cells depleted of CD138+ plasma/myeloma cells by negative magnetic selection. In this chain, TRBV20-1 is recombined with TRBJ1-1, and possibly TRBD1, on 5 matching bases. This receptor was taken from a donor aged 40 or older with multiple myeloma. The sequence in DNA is TGCAGTGCTATAGACCCTGGGACCTCTGAAGCTTTCTTT. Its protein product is CSAIDPGTSEAFF.